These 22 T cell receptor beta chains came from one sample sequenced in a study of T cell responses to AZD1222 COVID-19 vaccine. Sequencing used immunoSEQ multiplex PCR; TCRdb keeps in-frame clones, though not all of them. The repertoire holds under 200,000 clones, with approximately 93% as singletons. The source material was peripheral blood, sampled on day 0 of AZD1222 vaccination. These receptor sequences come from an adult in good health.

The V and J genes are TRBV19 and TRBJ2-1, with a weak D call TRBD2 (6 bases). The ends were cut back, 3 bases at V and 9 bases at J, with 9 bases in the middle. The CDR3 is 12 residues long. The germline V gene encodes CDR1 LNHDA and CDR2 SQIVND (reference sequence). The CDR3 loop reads CASSMGGGEQFF. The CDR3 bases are TGTGCCAGTAGTATGGGGGGTGGTGAGCAGTTCTTC.

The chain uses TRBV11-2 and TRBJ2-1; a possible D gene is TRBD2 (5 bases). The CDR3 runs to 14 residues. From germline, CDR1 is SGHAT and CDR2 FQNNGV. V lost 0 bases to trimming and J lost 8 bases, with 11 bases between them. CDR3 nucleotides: TGTGCCAGCAGCTTAGATCCGGGGTCGGATGAGCAGTTCTTC. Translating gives CASSLDPGSDEQFF.

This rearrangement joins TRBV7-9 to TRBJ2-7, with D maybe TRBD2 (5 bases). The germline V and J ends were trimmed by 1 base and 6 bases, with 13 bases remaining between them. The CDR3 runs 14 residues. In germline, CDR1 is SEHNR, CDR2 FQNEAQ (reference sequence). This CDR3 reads CASSLEGRAGEQYF. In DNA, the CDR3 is TGTGCCAGCAGCTTAGAAGGGAGAGCAGGCGAGCAGTACTTC.

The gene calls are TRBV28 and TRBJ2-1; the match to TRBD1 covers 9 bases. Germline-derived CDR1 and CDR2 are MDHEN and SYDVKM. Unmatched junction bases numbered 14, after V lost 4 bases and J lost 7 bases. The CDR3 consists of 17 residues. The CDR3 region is CASSSTGGASFPNEQFF. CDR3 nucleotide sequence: TGTGCCAGCAGTTCTACAGGGGGCGCGTCATTCCCGAATGAGCAGTTCTTC.

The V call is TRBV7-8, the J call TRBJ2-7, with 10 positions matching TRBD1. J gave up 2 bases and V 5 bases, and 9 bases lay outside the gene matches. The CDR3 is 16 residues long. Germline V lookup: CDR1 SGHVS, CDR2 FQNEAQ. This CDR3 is CASSTRDRGATYEQYF. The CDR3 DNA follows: TGTGCCAGCAGCACCCGGGACAGGGGCGCTACCTACGAGCAGTACTTC.

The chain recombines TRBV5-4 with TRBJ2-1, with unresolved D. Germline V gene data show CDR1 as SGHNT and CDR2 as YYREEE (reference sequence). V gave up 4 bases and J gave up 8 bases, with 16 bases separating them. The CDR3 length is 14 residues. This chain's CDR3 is CASSGSLGRDEQFF. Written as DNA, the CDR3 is TGTGCCAGCAGCGGCTCCCTAGGGCGCGATGAGCAGTTCTTC.

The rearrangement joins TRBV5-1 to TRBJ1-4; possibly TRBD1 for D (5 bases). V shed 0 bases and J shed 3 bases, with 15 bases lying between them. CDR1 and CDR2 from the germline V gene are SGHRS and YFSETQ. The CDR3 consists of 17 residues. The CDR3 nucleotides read TGCGCCAGCAGCTTGGACTTGTCAGGGCGGGCTAATGAAAAACTGTTTTTT. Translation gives CASSLDLSGRANEKLFF.

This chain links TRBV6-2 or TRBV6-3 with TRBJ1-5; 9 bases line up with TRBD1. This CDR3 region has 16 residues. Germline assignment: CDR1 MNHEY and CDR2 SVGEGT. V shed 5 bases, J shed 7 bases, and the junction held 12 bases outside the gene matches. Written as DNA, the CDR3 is TGTGCCAGCAGTGCCTTGGGACAGGGCGAAGGGCAGCCCCAGCATTTT. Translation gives CASSALGQGEGQPQHF.

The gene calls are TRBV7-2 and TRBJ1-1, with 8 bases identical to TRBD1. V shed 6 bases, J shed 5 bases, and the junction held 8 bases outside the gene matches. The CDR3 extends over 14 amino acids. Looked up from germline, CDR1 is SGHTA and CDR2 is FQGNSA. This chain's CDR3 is CASSDDRGGTEAFF. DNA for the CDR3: TGTGCCAGCAGTGACGACAGGGGCGGAACTGAAGCTTTCTTT.

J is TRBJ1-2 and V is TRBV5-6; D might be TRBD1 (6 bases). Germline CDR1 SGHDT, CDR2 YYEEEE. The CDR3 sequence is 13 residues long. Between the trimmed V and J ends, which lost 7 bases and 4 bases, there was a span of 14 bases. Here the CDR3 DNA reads TGTGCCAGCCGGGGGGCGAGGGGCTATGGCTACACCTTC. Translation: CASRGARGYGYTF.

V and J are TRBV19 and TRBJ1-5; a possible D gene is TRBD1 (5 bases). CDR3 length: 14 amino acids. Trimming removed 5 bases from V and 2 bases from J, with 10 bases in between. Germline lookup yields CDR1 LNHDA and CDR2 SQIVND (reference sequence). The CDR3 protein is CASSYGAGNQPQHF. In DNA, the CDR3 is TGTGCCAGTAGTTATGGGGCTGGCAATCAGCCCCAGCATTTT.

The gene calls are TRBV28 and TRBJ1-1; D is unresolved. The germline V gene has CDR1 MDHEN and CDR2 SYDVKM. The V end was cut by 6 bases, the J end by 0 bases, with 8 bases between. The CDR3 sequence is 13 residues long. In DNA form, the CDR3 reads TGTGCCAGCAGGGGCGGTTTGAACACTGAAGCTTTCTTT. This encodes CASRGGLNTEAFF.

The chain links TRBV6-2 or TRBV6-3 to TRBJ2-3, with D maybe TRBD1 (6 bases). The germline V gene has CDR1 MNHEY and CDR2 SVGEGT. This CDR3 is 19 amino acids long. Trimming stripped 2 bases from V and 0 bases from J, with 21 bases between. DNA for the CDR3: TGTGCCAGCAGTTACCCGTCCAGGGGTGAAACCAAAAGCACAGATACGCAGTATTTT. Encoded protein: CASSYPSRGETKSTDTQYF.

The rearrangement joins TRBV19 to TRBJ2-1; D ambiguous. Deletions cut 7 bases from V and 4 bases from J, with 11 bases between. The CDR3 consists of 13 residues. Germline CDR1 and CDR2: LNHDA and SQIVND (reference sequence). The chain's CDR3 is CASTPDQYNEQFF. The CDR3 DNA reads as TGTGCCAGTACCCCAGACCAGTACAATGAGCAGTTCTTC.

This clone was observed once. CDR3 in amino acids: CASSLDQFAFF. The CDR3 DNA follows: TGCGCCAGCAGCTTGGACCAGTTTGCTTTCTTT. This chain uses TRBV5-1 with TRBJ1-1; D unclear. The CDR3 spans 11 residues. The V end was cut by 0 bases, the J end by 11 bases, with 8 bases between. Germline V gene data show CDR1 as SGHRS and CDR2 as YFSETQ.

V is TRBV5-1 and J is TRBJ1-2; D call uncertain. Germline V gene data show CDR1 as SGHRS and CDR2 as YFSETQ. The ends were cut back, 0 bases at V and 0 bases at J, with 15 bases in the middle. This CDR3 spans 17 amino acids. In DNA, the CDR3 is TGCGCCAGCAGCTTGGAGGGTAATAACCTAGCTAACTATGGCTACACCTTC. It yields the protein CASSLEGNNLANYGYTF.

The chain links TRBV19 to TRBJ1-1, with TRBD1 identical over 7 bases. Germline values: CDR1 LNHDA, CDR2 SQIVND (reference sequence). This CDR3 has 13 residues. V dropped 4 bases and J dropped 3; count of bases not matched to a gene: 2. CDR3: CASSRQGDTEAFF. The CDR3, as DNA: TGTGCCAGTAGTAGACAGGGTGACACTGAAGCTTTCTTT.

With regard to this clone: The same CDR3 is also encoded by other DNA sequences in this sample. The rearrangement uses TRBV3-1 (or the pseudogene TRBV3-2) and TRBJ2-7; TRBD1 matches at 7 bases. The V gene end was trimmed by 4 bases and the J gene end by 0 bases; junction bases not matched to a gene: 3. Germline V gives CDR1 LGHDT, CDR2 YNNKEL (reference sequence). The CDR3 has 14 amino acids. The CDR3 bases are TGTGCCAGCAGCCTTAGGGACAGCTCCTACGAGCAGTACTTC. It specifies CASSLRDSSYEQYF.

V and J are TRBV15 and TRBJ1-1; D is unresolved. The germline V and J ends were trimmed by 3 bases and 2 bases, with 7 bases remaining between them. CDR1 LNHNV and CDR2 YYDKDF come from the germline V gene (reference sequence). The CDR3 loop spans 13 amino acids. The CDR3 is CATSRPGNTEAFF. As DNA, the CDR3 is TGTGCCACCAGCAGGCCAGGTAACACTGAAGCTTTCTTT.

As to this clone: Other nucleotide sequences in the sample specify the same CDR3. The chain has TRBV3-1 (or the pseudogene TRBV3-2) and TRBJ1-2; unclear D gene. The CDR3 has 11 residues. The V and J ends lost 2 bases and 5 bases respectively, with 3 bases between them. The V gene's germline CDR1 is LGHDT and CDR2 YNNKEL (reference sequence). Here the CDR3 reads CASSQSYGYTF. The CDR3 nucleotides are TGTGCCAGCAGCCAATCTTATGGCTACACCTTC.

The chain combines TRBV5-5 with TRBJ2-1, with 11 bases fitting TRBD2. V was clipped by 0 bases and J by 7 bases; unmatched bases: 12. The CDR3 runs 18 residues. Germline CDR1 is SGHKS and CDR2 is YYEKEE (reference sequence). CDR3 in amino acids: CASSLGRVAGGPWNEQFF. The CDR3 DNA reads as TGTGCCAGCAGCTTGGGGAGAGTAGCGGGAGGGCCGTGGAATGAGCAGTTCTTC.

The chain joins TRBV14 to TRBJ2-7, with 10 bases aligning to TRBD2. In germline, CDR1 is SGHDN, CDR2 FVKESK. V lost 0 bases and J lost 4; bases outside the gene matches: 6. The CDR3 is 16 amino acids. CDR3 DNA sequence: TGTGCCAGCAGCCAAGATAGGGGACTAGCGACTTACGAGCAGTACTTC. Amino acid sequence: CASSQDRGLATYEQYF.